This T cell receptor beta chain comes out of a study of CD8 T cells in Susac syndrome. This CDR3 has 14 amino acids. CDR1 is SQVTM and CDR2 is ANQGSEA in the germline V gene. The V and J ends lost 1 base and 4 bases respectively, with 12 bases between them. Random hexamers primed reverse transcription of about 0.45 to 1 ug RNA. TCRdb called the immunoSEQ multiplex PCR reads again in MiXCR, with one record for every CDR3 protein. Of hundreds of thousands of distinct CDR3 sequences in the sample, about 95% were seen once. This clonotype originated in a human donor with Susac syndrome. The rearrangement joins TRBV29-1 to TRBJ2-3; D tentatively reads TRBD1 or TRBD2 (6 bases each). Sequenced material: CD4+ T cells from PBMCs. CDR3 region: CSVEAFRGPDTQYF. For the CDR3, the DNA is TGCAGCGTTGAAGCTTTTCGGGGGCCAGATACGCAGTATTTT.